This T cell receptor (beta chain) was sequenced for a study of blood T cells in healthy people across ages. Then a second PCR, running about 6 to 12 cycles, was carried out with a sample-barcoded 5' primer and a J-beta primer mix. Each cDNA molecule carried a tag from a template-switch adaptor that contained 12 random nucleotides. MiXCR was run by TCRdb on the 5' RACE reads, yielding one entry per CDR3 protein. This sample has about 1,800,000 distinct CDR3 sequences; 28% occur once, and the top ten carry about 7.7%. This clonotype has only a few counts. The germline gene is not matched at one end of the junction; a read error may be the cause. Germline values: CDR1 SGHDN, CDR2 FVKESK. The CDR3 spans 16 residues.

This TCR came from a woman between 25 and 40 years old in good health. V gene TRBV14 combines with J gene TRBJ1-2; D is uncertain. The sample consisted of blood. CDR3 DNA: TGTGCCTGCAGCCAAGGGTCCGGGAACCTTAACTATGGCTACACCTTC. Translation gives CACSQGSGNLNYGYTF. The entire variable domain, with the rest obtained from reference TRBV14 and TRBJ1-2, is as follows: EAGVTQFPSHSVIEKGQTVTLRCDPISGHDNLYWYRRVMGKEIKFLLHFVKESKQDESGMPNNRFLAERTGGTYSTLKVQPAELEDSGVYFCACSQGSGNLNYGYTFGSGTRLTVV.